This T cell receptor beta chain appears in the sequencing data of a study of STAT3 mutations in large granular lymphocyte leukemia. Study-level points and caveats: After therapy, about 35% of the 18 patients switched clonotypes, all new clones STAT3 wild type. At least one immunodominant TCR beta clonotype appeared in every T-cell large granular lymphocyte leukemia patient. Sampling intervals varied between patients and samples.

Clones were sequenced by immunoSEQ multiplex PCR, and TCRdb holds only the in-frame ones, with some missing. The sample includes approximately 20,000 clones, roughly 90% of them seen just once. As to this clone: Antigen unknown.

The CDR3 sequence is 14 residues long. Germline-derived CDR1 and CDR2 are SGHRS and YFSETQ. The V and J ends lost 4 bases and 5 bases, in that order; junction bases with no gene match: 6. Sequencing was performed on peripheral blood mononuclear cells. The V gene is TRBV5-1, the J gene TRBJ1-1; 9 bases align to TRBD1. This clonotype was obtained from a man between 60 and 75 years old with T-cell large granular lymphocyte leukemia. Some clones in this sample may be carry-over from other donors' samples. The CDR3 sequence: CASSTGQGRTEAFF. The CDR3 DNA follows: TGCGCCAGCAGCACGGGACAGGGTCGGACTGAAGCTTTCTTT.